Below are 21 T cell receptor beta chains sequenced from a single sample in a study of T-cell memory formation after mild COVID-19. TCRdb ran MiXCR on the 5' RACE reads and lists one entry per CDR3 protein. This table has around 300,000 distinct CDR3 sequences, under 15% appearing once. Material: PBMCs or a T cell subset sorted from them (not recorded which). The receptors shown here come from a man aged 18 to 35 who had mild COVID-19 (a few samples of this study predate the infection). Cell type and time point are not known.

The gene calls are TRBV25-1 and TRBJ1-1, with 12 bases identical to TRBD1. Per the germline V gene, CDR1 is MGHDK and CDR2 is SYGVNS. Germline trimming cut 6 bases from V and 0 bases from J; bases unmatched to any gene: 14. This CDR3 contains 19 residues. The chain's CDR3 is CASRALPGQGAEMNTEAFF. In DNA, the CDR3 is TGTGCCAGCAGGGCCCTTCCGGGACAGGGGGCGGAGATGAACACTGAAGCTTTCTTT.

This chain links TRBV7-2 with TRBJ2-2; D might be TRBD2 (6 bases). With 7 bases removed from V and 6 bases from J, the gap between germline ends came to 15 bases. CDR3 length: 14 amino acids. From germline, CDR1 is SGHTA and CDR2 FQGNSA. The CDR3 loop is CASKRGKSSGELFF. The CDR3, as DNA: TGTGCCAGCAAACGGGGGAAGAGTTCCGGGGAGCTGTTTTTT. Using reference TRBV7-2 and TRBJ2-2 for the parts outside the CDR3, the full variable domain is GAGVSQSPSNKVTEKGKDVELRCDPISGHTALYWYRQSLGQGLEFLIYFQGNSAPDKSGLPSDRFSAERTGGSVSTLTIQRTQQEDSAVYLCASKRGKSSGELFFGEGSRLTVL.

CDR3 amino acids: CASRSGTSGGRFSYEQYV. CDR3 DNA sequence: TGTGCCAGCAGATCCGGGACTAGCGGGGGAAGGTTCTCCTACGAGCAGTACGTC. The rearrangement joins TRBV28 to TRBJ2-7, with TRBD2 matching 14 bases. The CDR3 is made up of 18 amino acids. J gave up 0 bases and V 6 bases, and 10 bases lay outside the gene matches. In germline, CDR1 is MDHEN, CDR2 SYDVKM.

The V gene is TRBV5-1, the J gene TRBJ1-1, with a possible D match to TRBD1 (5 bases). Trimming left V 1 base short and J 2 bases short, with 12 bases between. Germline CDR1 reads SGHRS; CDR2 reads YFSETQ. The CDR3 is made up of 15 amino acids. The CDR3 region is CASSLPGAGNTEAFF. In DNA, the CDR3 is TGCGCCAGCAGCTTGCCCGGGGCTGGAAACACTGAAGCTTTCTTT.

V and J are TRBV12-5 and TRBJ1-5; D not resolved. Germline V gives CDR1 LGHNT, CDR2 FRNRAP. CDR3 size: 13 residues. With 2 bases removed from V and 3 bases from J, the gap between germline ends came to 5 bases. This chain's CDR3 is CASGLSLNQPQHF. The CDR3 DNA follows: TGTGCTAGTGGTTTGTCCCTCAATCAGCCCCAGCATTTT.

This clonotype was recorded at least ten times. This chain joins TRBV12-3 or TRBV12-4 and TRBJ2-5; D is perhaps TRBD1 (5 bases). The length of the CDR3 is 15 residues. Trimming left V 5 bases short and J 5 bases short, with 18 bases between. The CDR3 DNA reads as TGTGCCAGCAGTAGGACACGCCGCACGTACGAGACCCAGTACTTC. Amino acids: CASSRTRRTYETQYF.

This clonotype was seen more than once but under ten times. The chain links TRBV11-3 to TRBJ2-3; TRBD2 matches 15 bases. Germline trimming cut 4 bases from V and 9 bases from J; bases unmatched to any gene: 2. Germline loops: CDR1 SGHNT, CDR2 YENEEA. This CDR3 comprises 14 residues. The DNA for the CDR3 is TGTGCCAGCAGCTCGGGACTAGCGGGGGGAACGCAGTATTTT. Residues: CASSSGLAGGTQYF. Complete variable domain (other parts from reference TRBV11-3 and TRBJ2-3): EAGVVQSPRYKIIEKKQPVAFWCNPISGHNTLYWYLQNLGQGPELLIRYENEEAVDDSQLPKDRFSAERLKGVDSTLKIQPAELGDSAVYLCASSSGLAGGTQYFGPGTRLTVL.

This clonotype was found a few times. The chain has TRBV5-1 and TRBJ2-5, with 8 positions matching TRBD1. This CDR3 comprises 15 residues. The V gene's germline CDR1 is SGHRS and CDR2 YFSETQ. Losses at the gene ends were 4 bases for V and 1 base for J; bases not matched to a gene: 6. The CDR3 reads CASSHGTGSQETQYF. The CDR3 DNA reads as TGCGCCAGCAGCCATGGGACAGGCTCCCAAGAGACCCAGTACTTC. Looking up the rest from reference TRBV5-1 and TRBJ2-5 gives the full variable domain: KAGVTQTPRYLIKTRGQQVTLSCSPISGHRSVSWYQQTPGQGLQFLFEYFSETQRNKGNFPGRFSGRQFSNSRSEMNVSTLELGDSALYLCASSHGTGSQETQYFGPGTRLLVL.

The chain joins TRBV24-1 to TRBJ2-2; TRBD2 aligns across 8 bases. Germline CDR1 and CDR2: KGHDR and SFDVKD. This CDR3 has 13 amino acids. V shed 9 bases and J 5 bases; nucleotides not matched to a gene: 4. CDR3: CATERGQTGELFF. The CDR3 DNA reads TGTGCCACCGAGCGGGGGCAGACCGGGGAGCTGTTTTTT.

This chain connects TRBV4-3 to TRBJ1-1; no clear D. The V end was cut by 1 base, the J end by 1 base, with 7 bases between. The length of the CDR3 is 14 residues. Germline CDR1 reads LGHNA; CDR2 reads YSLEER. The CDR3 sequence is CASSQVAGNTEAFF. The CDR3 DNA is TGCGCCAGCAGCCAAGTAGCGGGGAACACTGAAGCTTTCTTT.

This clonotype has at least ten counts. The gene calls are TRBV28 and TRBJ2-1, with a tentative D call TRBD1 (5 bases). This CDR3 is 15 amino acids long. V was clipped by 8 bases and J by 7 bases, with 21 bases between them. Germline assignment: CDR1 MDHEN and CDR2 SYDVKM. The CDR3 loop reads CASHRAGAMENEQFF. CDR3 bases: TGTGCCAGCCACCGGGCTGGGGCAATGGAGAATGAGCAGTTCTTC. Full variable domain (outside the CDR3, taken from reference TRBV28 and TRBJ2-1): DVKVTQSSRYLVKRTGEKVFLECVQDMDHENMFWYRQDPGLGLRLIYFSYDVKMKEKGDIPEGYSVSREKKERFSLILESASTNQTSMYLCASHRAGAMENEQFFGPGTRLTVL.

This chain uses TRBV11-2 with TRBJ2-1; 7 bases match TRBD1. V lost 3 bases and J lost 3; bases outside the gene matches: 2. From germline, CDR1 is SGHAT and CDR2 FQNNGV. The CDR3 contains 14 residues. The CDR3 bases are TGTGCCAGCAGCTTGGGACAGCGCTACAATGAGCAGTTCTTC. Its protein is CASSLGQRYNEQFF. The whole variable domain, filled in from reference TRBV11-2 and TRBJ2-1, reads EAGVAQSPRYKIIEKRQSVAFWCNPISGHATLYWYQQILGQGPKLLIQFQNNGVVDDSQLPKDRFSAERLKGVDSTLKIQPAKLEDSAVYLCASSLGQRYNEQFFGPGTRLTVL.

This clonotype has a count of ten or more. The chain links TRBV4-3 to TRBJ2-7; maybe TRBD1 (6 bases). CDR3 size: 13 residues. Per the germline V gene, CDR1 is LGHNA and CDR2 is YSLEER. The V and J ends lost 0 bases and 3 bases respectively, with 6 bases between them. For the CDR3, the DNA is TGCGCCAGCAGCCAAGACAGGGGCTACGAGCAGTACGTC. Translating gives CASSQDRGYEQYV.

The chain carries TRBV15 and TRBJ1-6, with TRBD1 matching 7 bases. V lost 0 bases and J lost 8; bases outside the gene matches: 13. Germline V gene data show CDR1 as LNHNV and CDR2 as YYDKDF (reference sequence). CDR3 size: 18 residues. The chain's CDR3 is CATSRDHLGGGTDSPLHF. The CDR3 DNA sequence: TGTGCCACCAGCAGAGATCATTTAGGGGGCGGCACGGATTCACCCCTCCACTTT.

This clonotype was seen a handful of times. This CDR3 reads CAISEFRTRQGGYNEQFF. The CDR3 nucleotides read TGTGCCATCAGTGAGTTCAGAACCAGACAGGGTGGCTACAATGAGCAGTTCTTC. The rearrangement uses TRBV10-3 and TRBJ2-1; TRBD1 matches 7 bases. CDR1 is ENHRY and CDR2 is SYGVKD in the germline V gene. This CDR3 has 18 amino acids. After removal of 1 base from V and 3 bases from J, the junction contained 12 bases not matched to a gene.

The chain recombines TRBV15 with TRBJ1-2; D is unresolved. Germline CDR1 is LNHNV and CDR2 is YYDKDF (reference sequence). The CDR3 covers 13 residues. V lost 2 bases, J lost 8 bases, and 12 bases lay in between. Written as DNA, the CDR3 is TGTGCCACCAGCAGACCCGGACGGGGAGGCTACACCTTC. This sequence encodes CATSRPGRGGYTF. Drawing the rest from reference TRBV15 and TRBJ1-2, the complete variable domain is DAMVIQNPRYQVTQFGKPVTLSCSQTLNHNVMYWYQQKSSQAPKLLFHYYDKDFNNEADTPDNFQSRRPNTSFCFLDIRSPGLGDTAMYLCATSRPGRGGYTFGSGTRLTVV.

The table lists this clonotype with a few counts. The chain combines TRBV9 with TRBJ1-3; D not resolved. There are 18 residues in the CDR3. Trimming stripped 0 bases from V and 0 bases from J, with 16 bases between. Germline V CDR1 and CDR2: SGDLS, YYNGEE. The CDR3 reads CASSVGADRSYSGNTIYF. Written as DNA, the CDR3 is TGTGCCAGCAGCGTAGGGGCGGATAGGTCCTACTCTGGAAACACCATATATTTT.

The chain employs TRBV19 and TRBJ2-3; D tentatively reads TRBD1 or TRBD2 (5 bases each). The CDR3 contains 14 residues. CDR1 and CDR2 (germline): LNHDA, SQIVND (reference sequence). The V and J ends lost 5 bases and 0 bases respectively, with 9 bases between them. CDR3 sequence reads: CASSWDGSTDTQYF. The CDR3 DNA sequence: TGTGCCAGTAGTTGGGACGGTAGCACAGATACGCAGTATTTT.

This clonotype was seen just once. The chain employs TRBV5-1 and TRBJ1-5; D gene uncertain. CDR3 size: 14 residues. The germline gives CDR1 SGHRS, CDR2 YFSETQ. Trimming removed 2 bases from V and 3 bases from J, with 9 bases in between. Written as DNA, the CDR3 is TGCGCCAGCAGCTTTTCGGGTATCAATCAGCCCCAGCATTTT. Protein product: CASSFSGINQPQHF.

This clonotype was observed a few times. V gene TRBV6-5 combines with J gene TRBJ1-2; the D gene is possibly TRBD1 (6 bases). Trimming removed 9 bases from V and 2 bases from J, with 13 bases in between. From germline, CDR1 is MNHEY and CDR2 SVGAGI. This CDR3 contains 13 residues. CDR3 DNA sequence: TGTGCCAGTAAGGACAGCCGCAACTATGGCTACACCTTC. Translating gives CASKDSRNYGYTF.

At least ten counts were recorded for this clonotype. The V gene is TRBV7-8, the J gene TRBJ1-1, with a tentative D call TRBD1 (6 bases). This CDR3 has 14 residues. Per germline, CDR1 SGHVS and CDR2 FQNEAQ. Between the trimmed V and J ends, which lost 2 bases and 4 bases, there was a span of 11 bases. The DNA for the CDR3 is TGTGCCAGCAGCTTACGGCCACAGGGCACTGAAGCTTTCTTT. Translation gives CASSLRPQGTEAFF. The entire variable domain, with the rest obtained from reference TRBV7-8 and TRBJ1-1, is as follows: GAGVSQSPRYKVAKRGQDVALRCDPISGHVSLFWYQQALGQGPEFLTYFQNEAQLDKSGLPSDRFFAERPEGSVSTLKIQRTQQEDSAVYLCASSLRPQGTEAFFGQGTRLTVV.